The text below deals with one TCR beta chain. The antigen remains unidentified. Autologous stem cell transplantation was followed by relapse in every patient, and brentuximab vedotin exposure varied. This sample was taken from a study of PD-1 blockade in classical Hodgkin lymphoma. General study points: Newly diagnosed patients were said to have less baseline TCR diversity than healthy donors did. There remain no defined causes for the repertoire differences, which possibly reflect disease activity or prior therapy. Patients who began taking nivolumab under 1 year after ASCT were left out.

TCRdb's table, derived via immunoSEQ multiplex PCR, lists solely in-frame clones and lacks some. Of some 12,000 clones in the sample, about 75% were seen once. Germline V gene data show CDR1 as SNHLY and CDR2 as FYNNEI. This CDR3 has 14 residues. The V gene lost 6 bases and the J gene lost 5 bases, with 16 bases spanning the gap. The rearrangement links TRBV2 to TRBJ2-5; the D gene could be TRBD1 or TRBD2 (5 bases each). The specimen comprised peripheral blood mononuclear cells (PBMCs), sampled at baseline. This clonotype was sampled from a human donor with classical Hodgkin lymphoma. DNA for the CDR3: TGTGCCAGCAGCCCTGGGACCCGAGGGGAGACCCAGTACTTC. Encoded protein: CASSPGTRGETQYF.